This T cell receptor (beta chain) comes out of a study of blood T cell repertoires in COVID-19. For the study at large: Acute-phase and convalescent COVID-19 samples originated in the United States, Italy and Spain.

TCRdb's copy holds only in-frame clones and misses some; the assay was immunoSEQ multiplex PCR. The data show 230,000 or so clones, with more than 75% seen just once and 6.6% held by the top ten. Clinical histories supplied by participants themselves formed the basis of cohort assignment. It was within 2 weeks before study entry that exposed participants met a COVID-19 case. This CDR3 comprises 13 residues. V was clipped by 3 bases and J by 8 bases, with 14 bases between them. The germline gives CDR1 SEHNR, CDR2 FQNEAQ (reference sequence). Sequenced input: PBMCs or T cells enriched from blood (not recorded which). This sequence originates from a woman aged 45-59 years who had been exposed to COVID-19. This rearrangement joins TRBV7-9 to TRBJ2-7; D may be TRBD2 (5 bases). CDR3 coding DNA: TGTGCCAGCAGCTTTGAGGGCCCTGGCAAGCAGTACTTC. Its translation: CASSFEGPGKQYF.